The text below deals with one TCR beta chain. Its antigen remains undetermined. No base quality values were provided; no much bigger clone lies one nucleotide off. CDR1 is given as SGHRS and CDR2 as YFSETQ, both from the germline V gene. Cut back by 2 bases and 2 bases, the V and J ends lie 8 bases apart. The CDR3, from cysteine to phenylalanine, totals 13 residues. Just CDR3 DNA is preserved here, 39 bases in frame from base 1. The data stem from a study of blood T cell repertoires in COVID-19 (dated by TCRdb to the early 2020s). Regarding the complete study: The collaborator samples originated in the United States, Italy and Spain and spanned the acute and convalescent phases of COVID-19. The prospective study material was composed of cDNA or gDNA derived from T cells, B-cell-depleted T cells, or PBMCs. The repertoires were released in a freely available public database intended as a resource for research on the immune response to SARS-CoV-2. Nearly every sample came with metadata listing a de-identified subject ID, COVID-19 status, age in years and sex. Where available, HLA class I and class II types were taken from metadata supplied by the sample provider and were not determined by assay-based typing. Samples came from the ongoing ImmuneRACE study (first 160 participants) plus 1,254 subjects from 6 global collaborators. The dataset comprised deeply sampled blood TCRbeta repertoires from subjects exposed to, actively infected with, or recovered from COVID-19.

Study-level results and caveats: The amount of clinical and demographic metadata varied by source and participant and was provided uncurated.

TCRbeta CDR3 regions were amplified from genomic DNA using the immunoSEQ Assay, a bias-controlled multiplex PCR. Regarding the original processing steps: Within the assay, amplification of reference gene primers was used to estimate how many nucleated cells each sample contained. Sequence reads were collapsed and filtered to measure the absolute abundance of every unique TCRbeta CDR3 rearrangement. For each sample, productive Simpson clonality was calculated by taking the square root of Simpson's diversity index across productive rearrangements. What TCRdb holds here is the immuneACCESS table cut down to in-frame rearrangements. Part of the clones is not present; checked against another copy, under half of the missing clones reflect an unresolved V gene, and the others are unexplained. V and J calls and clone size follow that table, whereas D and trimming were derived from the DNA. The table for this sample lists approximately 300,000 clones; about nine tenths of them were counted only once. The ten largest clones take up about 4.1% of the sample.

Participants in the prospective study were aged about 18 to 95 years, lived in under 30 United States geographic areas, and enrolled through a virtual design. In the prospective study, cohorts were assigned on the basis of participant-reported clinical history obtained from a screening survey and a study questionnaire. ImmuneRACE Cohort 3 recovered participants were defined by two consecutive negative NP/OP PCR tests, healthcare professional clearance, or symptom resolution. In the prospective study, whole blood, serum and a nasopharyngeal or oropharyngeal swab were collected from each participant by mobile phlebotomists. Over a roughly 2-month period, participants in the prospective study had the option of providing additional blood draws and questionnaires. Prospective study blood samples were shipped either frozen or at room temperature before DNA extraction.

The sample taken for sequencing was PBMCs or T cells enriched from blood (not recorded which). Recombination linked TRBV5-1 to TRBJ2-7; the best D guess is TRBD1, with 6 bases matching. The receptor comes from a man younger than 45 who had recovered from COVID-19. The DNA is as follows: TGCGCCAGCAGCTTCAACAGGGCCTACGAGCAGTACTTC. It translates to CASSFNRAYEQYF.